This TCR beta chain was sequenced for a study of T cells after yellow fever vaccination (dated by TCRdb to about 2019). About the investigation overall: The SMART-Seq v4 Ultra Low Input RNA kit was used to prepare libraries from fractions with low cell numbers. To track T-cell clones before and after primary and booster YFV17D yellow fever vaccination, bulk TCR alpha and beta repertoires were sequenced longitudinally. Two healthy male donors, one aged 18 to 30 and one aged 30 to 40 years, made up the cohort. Blood was drawn at multiple timepoints before and after primary and secondary immunization, with bulk PBMC replicates and cell subsets isolated. General conclusions and limits of the study: Compared with the primary T-cell response, the secondary T-cell response was faster but weaker, reaching its peak on day 5 rather than on day 15. A small fraction of clonotypes showed up in both the CD4 and CD8 compartments, probably as a result of convergent recombination. After the booster, most of the clones that had expanded following primary vaccination were detected again (around 97% of CD4 and 80% to 90% of CD8), which suggests that memory was broadly maintained. Because only a couple of donors were included in the study, the extent to which the findings can be generalized is limited. Computational filtering was needed because FACS-sorted repertoires could contain abundant contaminating clonotypes from the bulk population.

This clonotype was detected only a few times. What this receptor recognizes is not known. It has no much larger one-base neighbor in the sample; base qualities were not kept. In the germline V gene (reference sequence), CDR1 corresponds to LGHDT and CDR2 to YNNKEL. V was cut back by 0 bases and J by 6 bases, leaving a gap of 11 bases between them. CDR3 length: 14 amino acids, cysteine to phenylalanine. The CDR3 DNA has 42 bases and is translated from base 1. The treatment or condition label corresponds to: live attenuated yellow fever vaccine strain. At every blood-draw timepoint, two biological replicates of bulk PBMCs were collected. A standard Ficoll-Paque protocol was used to isolate PBMCs from peripheral blood. TriZol was used to extract RNA from bulk PBMCs, from CD4 and CD8 fractions, and from dextramer-positive and dextramer-negative fractions. TCR cDNA was made using 5'RACE template switching, a step that added a universal primer site and unique molecular identifiers. cDNA synthesis was primed from both the TCR alpha and TCR beta constant segments. Library amplification used two PCR steps, and the second PCR step added sample barcodes and sequencing adapters. Sequencing of libraries was performed on Illumina HiSeq 2500 (2x100 bp) or NovaSeq (2x150 bp). The published analysis was carried out like this. Demultiplexing of reads and collapsing into UMI consensus sequences were performed with MIGEC, and V(D)J alignment was carried out with MiXCR. Vaccine-responding clonotypes were defined with edgeR using replicate PBMC samples, requiring FDR below 0.01 and a log2 fold change above 5 up to day 15. CD4 or CD8 identity was assigned to each bulk clonotype according to whether the clonotype was present at higher abundance in the sequenced CD4 repertoire or the sequenced CD8 repertoire. TCRdb redid the processing of the public reads, applying fastp at Q25 and MiXCR, and retained in-frame beta chains. Each record represents a unique CDR3 protein, reported with the most common genes and DNA among its rows. The V and J calls were not made by the authors but by TCRdb's processing. The table for this sample lists hundreds of thousands of distinct CDR3 sequences; roughly 13% of them were counted only once. Clones ranked in the top ten supply around an eighth of the sample.

The sequenced sample was PBMCs, obtained on the day of the yellow fever booster vaccination. This clonotype was obtained from a man aged 25-45 years who received the YFV17D yellow fever vaccine. The chain is encoded by TRBV3-1 joined to TRBJ1-1, with TRBD1 as a weak D call on 5 bases. The DNA sequence reads TGTGCCAGCAGCCAAGATCTCAAGGGGTCTGAAGCTTTCTTT. It is translated as CASSQDLKGSEAFF.